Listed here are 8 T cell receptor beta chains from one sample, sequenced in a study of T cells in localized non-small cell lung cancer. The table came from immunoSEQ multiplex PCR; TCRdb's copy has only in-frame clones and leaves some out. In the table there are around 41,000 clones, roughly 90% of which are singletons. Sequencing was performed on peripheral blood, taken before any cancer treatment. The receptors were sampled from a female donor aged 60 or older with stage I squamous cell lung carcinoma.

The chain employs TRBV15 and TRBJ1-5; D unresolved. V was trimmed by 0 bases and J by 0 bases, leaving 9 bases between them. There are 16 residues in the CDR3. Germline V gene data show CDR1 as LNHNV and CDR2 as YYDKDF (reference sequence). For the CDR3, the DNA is TGTGCCACCAGCAGAGATCGTAAGGGTAGCAATCAGCCCCAGCATTTT. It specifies CATSRDRKGSNQPQHF.

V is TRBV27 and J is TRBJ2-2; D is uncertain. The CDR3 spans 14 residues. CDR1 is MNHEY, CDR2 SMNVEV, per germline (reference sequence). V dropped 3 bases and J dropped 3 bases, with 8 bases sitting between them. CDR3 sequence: CASSLNRDTGELFF. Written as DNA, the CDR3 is TGTGCCAGCAGTTTGAACAGAGACACCGGGGAGCTGTTTTTT.

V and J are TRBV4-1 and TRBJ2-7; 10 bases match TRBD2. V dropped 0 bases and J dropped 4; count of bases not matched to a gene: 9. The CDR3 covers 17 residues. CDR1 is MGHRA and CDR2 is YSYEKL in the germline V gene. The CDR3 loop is CASSQDNGLAGVYEQYF. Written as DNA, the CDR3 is TGCGCCAGCAGCCAAGACAATGGGCTAGCGGGAGTATACGAGCAGTACTTC.

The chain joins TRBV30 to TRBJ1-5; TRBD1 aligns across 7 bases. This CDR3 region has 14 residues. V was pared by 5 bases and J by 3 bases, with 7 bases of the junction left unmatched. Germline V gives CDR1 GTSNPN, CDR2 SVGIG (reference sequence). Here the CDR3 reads CAWGRGTDNQPQHF. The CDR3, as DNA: TGTGCCTGGGGGAGGGGGACAGACAATCAGCCCCAGCATTTT.

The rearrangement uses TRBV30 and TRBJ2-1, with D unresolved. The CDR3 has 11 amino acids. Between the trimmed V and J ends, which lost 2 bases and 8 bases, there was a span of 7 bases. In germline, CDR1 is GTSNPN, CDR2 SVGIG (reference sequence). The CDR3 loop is CAWSNRHEQFF. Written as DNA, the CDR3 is TGTGCCTGGAGTAATAGGCATGAGCAGTTCTTC.

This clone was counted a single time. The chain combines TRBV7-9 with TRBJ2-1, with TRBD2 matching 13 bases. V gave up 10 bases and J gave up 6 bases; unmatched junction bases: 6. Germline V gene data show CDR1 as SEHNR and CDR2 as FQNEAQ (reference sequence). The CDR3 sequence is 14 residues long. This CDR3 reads CATGWTSGSNEQFF. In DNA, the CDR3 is TGTGCCACCGGGTGGACTAGCGGGAGCAATGAGCAGTTCTTC.

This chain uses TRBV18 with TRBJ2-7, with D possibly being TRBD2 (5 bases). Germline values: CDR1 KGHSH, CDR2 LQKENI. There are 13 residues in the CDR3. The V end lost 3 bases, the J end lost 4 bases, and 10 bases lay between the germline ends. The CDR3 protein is CASSPRVAYEQYF. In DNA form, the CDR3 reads TGTGCCAGCTCACCGAGGGTCGCGTACGAGCAGTACTTC.

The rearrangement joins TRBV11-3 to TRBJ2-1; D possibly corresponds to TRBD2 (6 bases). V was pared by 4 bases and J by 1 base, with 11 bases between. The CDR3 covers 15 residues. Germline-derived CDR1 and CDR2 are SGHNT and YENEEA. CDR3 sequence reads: CASSSSSVSYNEQFF. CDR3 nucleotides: TGTGCCAGCAGCTCCTCTAGCGTATCCTACAATGAGCAGTTCTTC.